In this sample, the clone carrying this T cell receptor beta chain turned up many times. As yet, its antigen is unknown. Little can be read into the size of this beta chain, an off-target read in a library designed for alpha chains. The time point was: sample taken at primary tumor resection. The donor population consisted of under 75 patients with untreated, early-stage non-small cell lung cancer. The sequenced material consisted of unsorted whole RNA from tumor, nontumor lung or frozen PBMC. Each CDR3 protein is one row after TCRdb ran MiXCR on the 5' RACE reads. The sample records roughly 10,000 distinct CDR3 sequences, under 10% being singletons. The source of the sample is a study of spatial heterogeneity in lung cancer. In the study overall: Within raw reads, each unique TCR and UMI combination appeared on average more than ten times.

Losses at the gene ends were 3 bases for V and 2 bases for J; bases not matched to a gene: 7. This CDR3 comprises 14 residues. CDR1 is DFQATT, CDR2 SNEGSKA, per germline (reference sequence). Study results and limitations: Mutation tallies in tumors tracked expanded intratumoral alpha and beta TCR counts. Of the expanded TCRs, ubiquitous and regional counts tracked the counts of ubiquitous and regional nonsynonymous mutations, respectively.

The receptor's source is a female donor with early-stage non-small cell lung cancer. The chain joins TRBV20-1 to TRBJ2-7; 7 bases fit TRBD1. Sequenced material: lung tumor tissue, taken at surgery. CDR3 coding DNA: TGCAGTGCTAGGGGGACAGATTCGACCTACGAGCAGTACTTC. Its protein product is CSARGTDSTYEQYF.